This is a list of T cell receptor beta chains from one sample in a study of cytomegalovirus exposure and HLA in healthy donors. Clones were sequenced by immunoSEQ multiplex PCR, and TCRdb holds only the in-frame ones, with some missing. The sample includes about 140,000 clones, about four fifths of them seen just once. Input material: PBMCs. The receptors come from a man between 40 and 49 years old in good health and CMV-seropositive. CDR3s include the opening cysteine and the closing phenylalanine or tryptophan. The D gene is left open where the match is weak.

TRBJ2-3 | TRBV2 | TRBD2 | TGTGCCAGCGGGAGGGGGGCTAGCGGGGACACAGATACGCAGTATTTT | CASGRGASGDTDTQYF
TRBJ1-1 | TRBV6-6 | - | TGTGCCAGCAGTCCCCGACAGATCATGAACACTGAAGCTTTCTTT | CASSPRQIMNTEAFF
TRBJ1-1 | TRBV19 | TRBD1 | TGTGCCAGTAGTGCTAGTCAGGGGGCCACTGAAGCTTTCTTT | CASSASQGATEAFF
TRBJ1-1 | TRBV27 | - | TGTGCCAGCAGTTGGGGCGGCATGAACACTGAAGCTTTCTTT | CASSWGGMNTEAFF
TRBJ1-6 | TRBV6-5 | - | TGTGCCAGCAGGAACAGGATCCGGAGTGGTTCACCCCTCCACTTT | CASRNRIRSGSPLHF
TRBJ2-7 | TRBV13 | TRBD2 | TGTGCCAGCAGCAAACCGGGACTAGCACAGGACGAGCAGTACTTC | CASSKPGLAQDEQYF
TRBJ1-2 | TRBV7-3 | TRBD1 | TGTGCCAGCAGCACCGGGACAGGCTATGGCTACACCTTC | CASSTGTGYGYTF
TRBJ1-1 | TRBV7-9 | TRBD1 | TGTGCCAGCAGCGAAGGACGGGACAGGGAAGCTTTCTTT | CASSEGRDREAFF
TRBJ2-3 | TRBV7-9 | - | TGTGCCAGCAGCCCGGGACTTCAAGATACGCAGTATTTT | CASSPGLQDTQYF
TRBJ2-7 | TRBV5-4 | - | TGTGCCAGCAGCTTGTATAACTCCGAGCAGTACTTC | CASSLYNSEQYF